The 28 T cell receptor beta chains below come from one sample, sequenced in a study of T-cell memory formation after mild COVID-19. TCRdb reprocessed the 5' RACE reads with MiXCR, giving one entry per CDR3 protein. This repertoire shows around 410,000 distinct CDR3 sequences, more than 20% found once; its top ten account for around 13%. The sequenced sample consisted of PBMCs or a T cell subset sorted from them (not recorded which). These receptors were obtained from an adult woman who had mild COVID-19 (a few samples of this study predate the infection). Cell type and time point are not known.

This clonotype was observed a handful of times. The rearrangement links TRBV6-5 to TRBJ2-6, with D perhaps matching TRBD1 (5 bases). CDR3 length equals 18 residues. Germline-derived CDR1 and CDR2 are MNHEY and SVGAGI. The V end lost 6 bases, the J end lost 0 bases, and 18 bases lay between the germline ends. CDR3 protein: CASRKLTGARSGANVLTF. The CDR3 DNA follows: TGTGCCAGCAGGAAGCTAACAGGCGCCCGCTCTGGGGCCAACGTCCTGACTTTC.

This clonotype appeared a few times. This sequence joins TRBV5-5 and TRBJ2-5, with D maybe TRBD1 (5 bases). The CDR3 runs to 12 residues. The germline V and J ends were trimmed by 5 bases and 5 bases, with 10 bases remaining between them. Germline V CDR1 and CDR2: SGHKS, YYEKEE (reference sequence). The CDR3 bases are TGTGCCAGCAGAGGGGCGCACGAGACCCAGTACTTC. Its protein is CASRGAHETQYF.

This clonotype has a handful of counts. The chain uses TRBV29-1 and TRBJ2-5; 7 positions match TRBD1. CDR3 length equals 18 residues. CDR1 SQVTM and CDR2 ANQGSEA come from the germline V gene. V lost 4 bases to trimming and J lost 3 bases; unmatched junction nucleotides: 20. Here the CDR3 DNA reads TGCAGCGTTGCACTCATTGGGTCGGTGGGACAGCAAAAAGAGACCCAGTACTTC. It specifies CSVALIGSVGQQKETQYF.

This clonotype was seen more than once but under ten times. This sequence joins TRBV20-1 and TRBJ2-7; possibly TRBD1 for D (5 bases). Germline V CDR1 and CDR2: DFQATT, SNEGSKA (reference sequence). The CDR3 is 12 residues long. Trimming cost V 3 bases and J 0 bases, with 6 bases left between them. The CDR3 DNA sequence: TGCAGTGCTAGCGACAGCTCCTACGAGCAGTACTTC. Its translation is CSASDSSYEQYF.

In regard to this clonotype: One end of the junction is discordant with germline, which a read error may explain. This chain joins TRBV11-2 and TRBJ2-2; 14 bases map to TRBD2. The CDR3 loop spans 17 amino acids. Per germline, CDR1 SGHAT and CDR2 FQNNGV. In DNA form, the CDR3 reads TGTGCCGGCAGCGGGACTAGCGGGAGTCTGAACACCGGGGAGCTGTTTTTT. Translating gives CAGSGTSGSLNTGELFF.

This clonotype was observed a few times. The chain links TRBV27 to TRBJ2-7; D is unresolved. Germline V gives CDR1 MNHEY, CDR2 SMNVEV (reference sequence). CDR3 length equals 11 residues. V was pared by 6 bases and J by 6 bases, with 9 bases between. The CDR3 sequence is CASRQSVEQYF. The CDR3 nucleotides read TGTGCCAGCAGACAGAGCGTCGAGCAGTACTTC.

The chain couples TRBV7-9 to TRBJ2-1, with D unresolved. This CDR3 spans 14 amino acids. Germline CDR1 and CDR2: SEHNR and FQNEAQ (reference sequence). Trimming shortened V by 0 bases and J by 4 bases, and 7 bases separated the two germline ends. CDR3 DNA: TGTGCCAGCAGCTTAGCCACCCTTTACAATGAGCAGTTCTTC. Amino acid sequence: CASSLATLYNEQFF.

The V and J genes are TRBV9 and TRBJ2-5; D uncertain. Germline V gene sequence: CDR1 SGDLS, CDR2 YYNGEE. The germline V and J ends were trimmed by 0 bases and 0 bases, with 9 bases remaining between them. The CDR3 loop spans 15 amino acids. CDR3 coding DNA: TGTGCCAGCAGCGTAGAATGGAGTTACCAAGAGACCCAGTACTTC. Amino acid sequence: CASSVEWSYQETQYF.

The gene calls are TRBV7-9 and TRBJ2-1; tentative D call: TRBD2 (5 bases). The germline V gene has CDR1 SEHNR and CDR2 FQNEAQ (reference sequence). Trimming pared 4 bases from V and 0 bases from J, leaving 16 bases between. The CDR3 sequence is 17 residues long. The CDR3 DNA reads TGTGCCAGCAGCTCCGGGCCCCGGGGAAGCTCCTACAATGAGCAGTTCTTC. Translating it yields CASSSGPRGSSYNEQFF.

The chain uses TRBV12-3 or TRBV12-4 and TRBJ1-1; D unresolved. The CDR3 length is 12 residues. Trimming shortened V by 8 bases and J by 4 bases, and 11 bases separated the two germline ends. The chain's CDR3 is CASAQEGTEAFF. The CDR3 DNA sequence: TGTGCCAGCGCGCAGGAGGGCACTGAAGCTTTCTTT.

This rearrangement joins TRBV6-6 to TRBJ1-1; no clear D. This CDR3 contains 13 residues. Per germline, CDR1 MNHNY and CDR2 SVGAGI (reference sequence). The V end lost 2 bases, the J end lost 4 bases, and 8 bases lay between the germline ends. The CDR3 DNA follows: TGTGCCAGCAGTTACGTCCCCGGCACTGAAGCTTTCTTT. Amino acid sequence: CASSYVPGTEAFF.

This clonotype was counted only a few times. The chain links TRBV3-1 to TRBJ2-1; 9 bases match TRBD2. Germline V gene lookup returns CDR1 LGHDT and CDR2 YNNKEL (reference sequence). CDR3 length: 16 amino acids. V was clipped by 5 bases and J by 7 bases; unmatched bases: 12. The CDR3 is CASSRDFGGGDNEQFF. The CDR3 bases are TGTGCCAGCAGCAGGGATTTTGGCGGGGGGGATAATGAGCAGTTCTTC.

This chain joins TRBV24-1 and TRBJ1-2; maybe TRBD1 (5 bases). The CDR3 sequence is 14 residues long. From germline, CDR1 is KGHDR and CDR2 SFDVKD. Trimming took off 2 bases at V and 1 base at J, with 7 bases between the two ends. CDR3 amino acids: CATSDSDNNYGYTF. CDR3 nucleotide sequence: TGTGCCACCAGTGATTCGGACAATAACTATGGCTACACCTTC.

The chain combines TRBV7-2 with TRBJ2-5; 7 bases line up with TRBD2. Germline loops: CDR1 SGHTA, CDR2 FQGNSA. The V and J ends lost 4 bases and 7 bases, in that order; junction bases with no gene match: 6. This CDR3 is built from 13 residues. In DNA, the CDR3 is TGTGCCAGCAGCTCGGGGGGATATGGGACCCAGTACTTC. It translates to CASSSGGYGTQYF. Based on the CDR3 plus reference TRBV7-2 and TRBJ2-5, the full variable domain is GAGVSQSPSNKVTEKGKDVELRCDPISGHTALYWYRQSLGQGLEFLIYFQGNSAPDKSGLPSDRFSAERTGGSVSTLTIQRTQQEDSAVYLCASSSGGYGTQYFGPGTRLLVL.

This clonotype was picked up a small number of times. The junction shows a germline mismatch at one end, possibly a read error. V usage is TRBV7-7 and J usage is TRBJ2-1; D remains ambiguous. The CDR3 runs to 13 residues. Germline lookup yields CDR1 SSHAT and CDR2 FNYEAQ (reference sequence). The CDR3 is CASSLGSGGEQFF. The CDR3 DNA reads as TGTGCTAGCAGCTTAGGTTCAGGTGGTGAGCAGTTCTTC.

The chain links TRBV12-3 or TRBV12-4 to TRBJ1-2; tentatively, D is TRBD1 (5 bases). The CDR3 loop spans 11 amino acids. The V and J ends lost 8 bases and 7 bases respectively, with 11 bases between them. The CDR3 region has the DNA TGTGCCAGCTCCCCAGGGCTTGGCTACACCTTC. Its protein is CASSPGLGYTF.

The gene calls are TRBV4-3 and TRBJ1-5; D gene uncertain. Trimming cost V 1 base and J 0 bases, with 16 bases left between them. The V gene's germline CDR1 is LGHNA and CDR2 YSLEER. The CDR3 covers 18 residues. CDR3 sequence reads: CASSQGYDGYYSNQPQHF. CDR3 DNA: TGCGCCAGCAGCCAAGGCTATGACGGCTACTATAGCAATCAGCCCCAGCATTTT.

The gene calls are TRBV5-1 and TRBJ2-1; 8 nucleotides line up with TRBD2. Per the germline V gene, CDR1 is SGHRS and CDR2 is YFSETQ. With V trimmed by 0 bases and J by 5 bases, 4 bases remained unmatched. The CDR3 totals 15 residues. CDR3 loop: CASSLGSGTNNEQFF. In nucleotides, the CDR3 is TGCGCCAGCAGCTTGGGTAGCGGGACAAACAATGAGCAGTTCTTC.

This clonotype was found a few times. The rearrangement uses TRBV7-8 and TRBJ1-1, with D perhaps matching TRBD1 (6 bases). V dropped 5 bases and J dropped 2 bases, with 15 bases sitting between them. Germline CDR1 is SGHVS and CDR2 is FQNEAQ. The CDR3 is 15 amino acids. CDR3 nucleotide sequence: TGTGCCAGCAGCAGGGGGGCACGCCTAAACACTGAAGCTTTCTTT. As protein: CASSRGARLNTEAFF.

In this sample, this clonotype turned up once. This chain joins TRBV2 and TRBJ1-6; D is ambiguous. The V end lost 6 bases, the J end lost 7 bases, and 13 bases lay between the germline ends. From germline, CDR1 is SNHLY and CDR2 FYNNEI. This CDR3 region has 14 residues. CDR3 region: CASSGFEGNSPLHF. The CDR3 bases are TGTGCCAGCAGCGGTTTTGAAGGCAATTCACCCCTCCACTTT.

The gene calls are TRBV5-6 and TRBJ1-2, with D perhaps matching TRBD1 (5 bases). The germline CDR1 and CDR2 sequences are SGHDT and YYEEEE. The V and J ends lost 1 base and 4 bases respectively, with 17 bases between them. This CDR3 region has 16 residues. The CDR3 DNA follows: TGTGCCAGCAGCTTGTGGTGGCAGGGTGGGGCCTATGGCTACACCTTC. Translated: CASSLWWQGGAYGYTF.

This rearrangement joins TRBV20-1 to TRBJ1-1, with D possibly matching TRBD1 (5 bases). CDR1 is DFQATT, CDR2 SNEGSKA, per germline (reference sequence). The germline V and J ends were trimmed by 4 bases and 1 base, with 13 bases remaining between them. CDR3 length equals 14 residues. CDR3 nucleotide sequence: TGCAGTGCTAAACGGGGGGAGACGAACACTGAAGCTTTCTTT. This encodes CSAKRGETNTEAFF.

The chain employs TRBV7-6 and TRBJ2-1, with TRBD2 as a possible D gene (6 bases). V was clipped by 1 base and J by 3 bases, with 10 bases between them. Germline loops: CDR1 SGHVS, CDR2 FNYEAQ. The CDR3 spans 15 residues. CDR3 in DNA: TGTGCCAGCAGCTTAGGAGTTAGCGGCTACAATGAGCAGTTCTTC. Protein: CASSLGVSGYNEQFF.

The chain employs TRBV12-3 or TRBV12-4 and TRBJ1-2; D is ambiguous. Trimming shortened V by 5 bases and J by 13 bases, and 5 bases separated the two germline ends. The CDR3 extends over 8 amino acids. The CDR3 loop reads CASSPVTF. The CDR3 nucleotides read TGTGCCAGCAGTCCTGTCACCTTC.

The rearrangement links TRBV30 to TRBJ1-1; a possible D gene is TRBD1 (5 bases). Trimming removed 4 bases at V and 7 bases at J, with 10 bases between. This CDR3 has 11 amino acids. The V gene's germline CDR1 is GTSNPN and CDR2 SVGIG (reference sequence). The CDR3 nucleotides read TGTGCCTGGACTAGGCAGGGTGAAGCTTTCTTT. Its protein product is CAWTRQGEAFF.

The J gene is TRBJ1-1, the V gene TRBV30; D remains unclear. In germline, CDR1 is GTSNPN, CDR2 SVGIG (reference sequence). CDR3 length equals 13 residues. V was cut by 3 bases and J by 0 bases, with 8 bases left in between. The DNA for the CDR3 is TGTGCCTGGAGCGGCGGAGTGAACACTGAAGCTTTCTTT. It specifies CAWSGGVNTEAFF. The whole variable domain, remainder taken from reference TRBV30 and TRBJ1-1, is SQTIHQWPATLVQPVGSPLSLECTVEGTSNPNLYWYRQAAGRGLQLLFYSVGIGQISSEVPQNLSASRPQDRQFILSSKKLLLSDSGFYLCAWSGGVNTEAFFGQGTRLTVV.

This sequence joins TRBV12-3 or TRBV12-4 and TRBJ2-3, with D tentatively TRBD2 (6 bases). This CDR3 spans 17 amino acids. The germline V and J ends were trimmed by 5 bases and 1 base, with 19 bases remaining between them. The CDR3 nucleotides read TGTGCCAGCAGTCAACCTTTCAGGGAGGCCGGCACAGATACGCAGTATTTT. Protein: CASSQPFREAGTDTQYF.

This chain connects TRBV29-1 to TRBJ2-1, with D tentatively TRBD2 (7 bases). This CDR3 has 14 residues. V lost 8 bases to trimming and J lost 6 bases, with 20 bases between them. The germline CDR1 and CDR2 sequences are SQVTM and ANQGSEA. CDR3 sequence (DNA): TGCAGCCTCTTAAGGGGGGAGGGCCTCAATGAGCAGTTCTTC. It yields the protein CSLLRGEGLNEQFF.